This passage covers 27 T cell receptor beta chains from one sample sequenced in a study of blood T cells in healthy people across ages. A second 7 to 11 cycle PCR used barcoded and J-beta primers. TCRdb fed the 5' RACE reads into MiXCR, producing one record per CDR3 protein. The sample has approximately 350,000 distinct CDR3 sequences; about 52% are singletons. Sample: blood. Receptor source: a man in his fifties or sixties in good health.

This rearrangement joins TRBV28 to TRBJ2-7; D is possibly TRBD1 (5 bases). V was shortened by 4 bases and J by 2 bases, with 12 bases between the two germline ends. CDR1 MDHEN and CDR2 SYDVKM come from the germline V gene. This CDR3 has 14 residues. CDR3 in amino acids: CASSWSRVTYEQYF. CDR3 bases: TGTGCCAGCAGTTGGAGCAGGGTGACCTACGAGCAGTACTTC.

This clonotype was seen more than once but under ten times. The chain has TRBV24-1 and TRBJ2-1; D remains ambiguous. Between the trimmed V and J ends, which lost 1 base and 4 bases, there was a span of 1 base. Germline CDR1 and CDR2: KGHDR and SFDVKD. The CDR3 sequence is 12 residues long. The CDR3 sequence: CATSDFYNEQFF. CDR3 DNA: TGTGCCACCAGTGATTTTTACAATGAGCAGTTCTTC.

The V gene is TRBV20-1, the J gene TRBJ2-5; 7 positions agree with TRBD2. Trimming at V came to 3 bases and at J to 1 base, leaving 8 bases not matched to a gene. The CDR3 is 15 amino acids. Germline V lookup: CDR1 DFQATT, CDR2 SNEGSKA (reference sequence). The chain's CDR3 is CSASGSSGLQETQYF. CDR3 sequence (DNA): TGCAGTGCTAGTGGGTCTAGCGGCCTCCAAGAGACCCAGTACTTC.

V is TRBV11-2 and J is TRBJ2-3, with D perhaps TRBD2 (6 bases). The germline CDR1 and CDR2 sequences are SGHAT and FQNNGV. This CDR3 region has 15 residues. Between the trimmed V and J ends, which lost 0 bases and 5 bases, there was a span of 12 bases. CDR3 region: CASSLDPRAGDTQYF. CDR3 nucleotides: TGTGCCAGCAGCTTAGACCCACGAGCGGGAGATACGCAGTATTTT.

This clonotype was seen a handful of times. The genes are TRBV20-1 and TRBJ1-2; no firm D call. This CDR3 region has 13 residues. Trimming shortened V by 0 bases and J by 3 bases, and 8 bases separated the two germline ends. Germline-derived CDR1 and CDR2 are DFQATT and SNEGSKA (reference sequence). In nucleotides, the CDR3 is TGCAGTGCTAGAGAATCGAGGGACTATGGCTACACCTTC. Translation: CSARESRDYGYTF.

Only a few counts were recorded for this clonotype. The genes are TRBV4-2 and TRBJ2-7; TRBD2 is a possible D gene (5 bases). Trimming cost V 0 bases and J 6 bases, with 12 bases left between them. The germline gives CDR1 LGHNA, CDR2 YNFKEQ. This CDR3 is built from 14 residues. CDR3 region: CASSQDEERGEQYF. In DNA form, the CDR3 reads TGTGCCAGCAGCCAAGACGAGGAACGGGGCGAGCAGTACTTC.

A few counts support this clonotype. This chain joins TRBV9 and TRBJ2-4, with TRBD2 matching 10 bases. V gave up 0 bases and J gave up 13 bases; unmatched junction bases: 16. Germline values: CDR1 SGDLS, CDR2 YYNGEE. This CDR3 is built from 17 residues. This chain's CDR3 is CASSVDASGGAVRGQYF. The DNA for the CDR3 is TGTGCCAGCAGCGTAGATGCTAGCGGGGGAGCTGTTCGTGGACAGTACTTC.

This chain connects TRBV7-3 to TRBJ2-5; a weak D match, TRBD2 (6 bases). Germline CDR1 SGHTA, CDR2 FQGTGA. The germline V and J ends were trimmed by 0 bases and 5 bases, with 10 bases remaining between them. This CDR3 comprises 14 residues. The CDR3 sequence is CASSLTPGVETQYF. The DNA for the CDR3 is TGTGCCAGCAGCTTAACCCCGGGAGTTGAGACCCAGTACTTC.

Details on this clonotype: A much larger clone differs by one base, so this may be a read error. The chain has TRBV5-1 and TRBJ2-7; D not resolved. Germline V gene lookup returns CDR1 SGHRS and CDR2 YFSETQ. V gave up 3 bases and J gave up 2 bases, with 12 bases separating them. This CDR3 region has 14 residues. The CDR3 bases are TGCGCCAGCAGCTCGGCCCGTGGCCCCTACGAGCAGTACTTC. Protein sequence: CASSSARGPYEQYF. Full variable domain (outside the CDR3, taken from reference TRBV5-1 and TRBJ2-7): KAGVTQTPRYLIKTRGQQVTLSCSPISGHRSVSWYQQTPGQGLQFLFEYFSETQRNKGNFPGRFSGRQFSNSRSEMNVSTLELGDSALYLCASSSARGPYEQYFGPGTRLTVT.

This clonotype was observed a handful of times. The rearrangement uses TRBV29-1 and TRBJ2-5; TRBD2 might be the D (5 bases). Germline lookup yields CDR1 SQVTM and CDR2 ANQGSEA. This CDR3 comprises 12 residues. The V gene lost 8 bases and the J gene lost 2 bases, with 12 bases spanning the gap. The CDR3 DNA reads TGCAGCTCCCGGGGAGATCAAGAGACCCAGTACTTC. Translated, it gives CSSRGDQETQYF. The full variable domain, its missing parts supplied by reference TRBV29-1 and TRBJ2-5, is SAVISQKPSRDICQRGTSLTIQCQVDSQVTMMFWYRQQPGQSLTLIATANQGSEATYESGFVIDKFPISRPNLTFSTLTVSNMSPEDSSIYLCSSRGDQETQYFGPGTRLLVL.

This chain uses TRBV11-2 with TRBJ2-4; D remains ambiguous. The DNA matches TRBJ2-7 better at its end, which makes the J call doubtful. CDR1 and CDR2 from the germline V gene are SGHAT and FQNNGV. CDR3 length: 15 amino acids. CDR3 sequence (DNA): TGTGCCAGCAGCTTAGAAGGGCAACCCCCGTACGAGCAGTACTTC. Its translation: CASSLEGQPPYEQYF.

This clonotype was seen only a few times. The CDR3 sequence is CASSAGDRYGYTF. The CDR3 nucleotides are TGTGCCAGCAGCGCAGGGGACCGCTATGGCTACACCTTC. V is TRBV2 and J is TRBJ1-2, with D possibly matching TRBD1 (6 bases). Trimming removed 6 bases from V and 4 bases from J, with 12 bases in between. The CDR3 spans 13 residues. Germline CDR1 reads SNHLY; CDR2 reads FYNNEI. Together with reference TRBV2 and TRBJ1-2, the CDR3 gives the full variable domain: EPEVTQTPSHQVTQMGQEVILRCVPISNHLYFYWYRQILGQKVEFLVSFYNNEISEKSEIFDDQFSVERPDGSNFTLKIRSTKLEDSAMYFCASSAGDRYGYTFGSGTRLTVV.

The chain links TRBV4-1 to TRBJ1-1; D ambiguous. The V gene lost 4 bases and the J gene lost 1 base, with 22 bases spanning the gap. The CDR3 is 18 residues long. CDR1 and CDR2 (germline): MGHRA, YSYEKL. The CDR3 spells CASSPLSGLGSPNTEAFF. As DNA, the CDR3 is TGCGCCAGCAGCCCACTGTCGGGTCTCGGCTCACCGAACACTGAAGCTTTCTTT.

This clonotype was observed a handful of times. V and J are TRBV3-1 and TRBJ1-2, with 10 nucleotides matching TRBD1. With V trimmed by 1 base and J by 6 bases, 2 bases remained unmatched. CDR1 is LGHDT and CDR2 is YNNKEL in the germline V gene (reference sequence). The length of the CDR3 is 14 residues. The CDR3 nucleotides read TGTGCCAGCAGCCAAGGGACAGGGGGGGATGGCTACACCTTC. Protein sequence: CASSQGTGGDGYTF.

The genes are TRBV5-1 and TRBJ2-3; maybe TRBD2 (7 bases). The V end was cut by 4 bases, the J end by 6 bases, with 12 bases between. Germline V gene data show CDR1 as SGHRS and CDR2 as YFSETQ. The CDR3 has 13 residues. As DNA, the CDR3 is TGCGCCAGCAGCCGCAGGGGAGGGGATACGCAGTATTTT. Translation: CASSRRGGDTQYF.

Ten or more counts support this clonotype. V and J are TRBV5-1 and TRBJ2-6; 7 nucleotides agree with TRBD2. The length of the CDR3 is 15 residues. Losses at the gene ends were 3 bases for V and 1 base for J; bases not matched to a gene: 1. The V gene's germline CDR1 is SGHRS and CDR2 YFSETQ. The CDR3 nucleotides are TGCGCCAGCAGCTCGGGGGGTTCTGGGGCCAACGTCCTGACTTTC. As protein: CASSSGGSGANVLTF.

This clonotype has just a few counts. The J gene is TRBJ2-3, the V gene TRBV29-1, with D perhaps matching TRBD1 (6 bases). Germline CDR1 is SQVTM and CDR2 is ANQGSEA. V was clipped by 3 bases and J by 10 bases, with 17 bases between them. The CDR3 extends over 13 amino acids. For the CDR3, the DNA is TGCAGCGTTGATCGGGCAAGGGGGATGGCGCAGTATTTT. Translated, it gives CSVDRARGMAQYF.

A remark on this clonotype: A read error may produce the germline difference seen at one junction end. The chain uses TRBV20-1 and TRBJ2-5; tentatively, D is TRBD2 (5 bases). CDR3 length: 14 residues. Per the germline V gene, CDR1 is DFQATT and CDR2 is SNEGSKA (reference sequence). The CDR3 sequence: CSAKKRETQETRYF. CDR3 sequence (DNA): TGCAGTGCTAAAAAACGGGAAACACAAGAGACCCGGTACTTC.

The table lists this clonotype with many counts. CDR3 loop: CSGSGGNDQPQHF. The CDR3 bases are TGCAGTGGGAGCGGAGGTAACGATCAGCCCCAGCATTTT. The gene calls are TRBV20-1 and TRBJ1-5, with unresolved D. Between the trimmed V and J ends, which lost 7 bases and 5 bases, there was a span of 15 bases. Per the germline V gene, CDR1 is DFQATT and CDR2 is SNEGSKA (reference sequence). CDR3 length: 13 amino acids.

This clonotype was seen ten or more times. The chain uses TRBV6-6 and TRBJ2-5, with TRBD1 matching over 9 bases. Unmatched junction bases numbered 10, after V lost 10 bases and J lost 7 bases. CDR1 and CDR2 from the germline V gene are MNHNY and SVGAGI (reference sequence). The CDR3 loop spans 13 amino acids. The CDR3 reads CATQWDREWTQYF. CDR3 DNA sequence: TGTGCCACCCAGTGGGACAGGGAATGGACCCAGTACTTC.

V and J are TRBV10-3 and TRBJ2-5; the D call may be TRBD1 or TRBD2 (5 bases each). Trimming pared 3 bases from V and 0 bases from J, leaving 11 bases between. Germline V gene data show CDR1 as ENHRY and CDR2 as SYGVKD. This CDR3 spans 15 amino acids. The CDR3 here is CAISEFRDHQETQYF. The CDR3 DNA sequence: TGTGCCATCAGTGAATTCCGGGACCACCAAGAGACCCAGTACTTC.

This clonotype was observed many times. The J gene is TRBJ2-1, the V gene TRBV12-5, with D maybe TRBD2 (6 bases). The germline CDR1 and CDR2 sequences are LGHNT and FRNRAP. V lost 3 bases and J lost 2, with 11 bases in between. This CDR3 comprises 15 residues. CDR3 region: CASGFGTVTYNEQFF. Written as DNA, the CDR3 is TGTGCTAGTGGTTTCGGGACTGTAACCTACAATGAGCAGTTCTTC.

CDR3 nucleotides: TGTGCCAGCAGTGAAGCAGGGTGGACTGAAGCTTTCTTT. It yields the protein CASSEAGWTEAFF. The chain links TRBV6-1 to TRBJ1-1; D uncertain. The V and J ends lost 0 bases and 5 bases respectively, with 7 bases between them. CDR1 and CDR2 from the germline V gene are MNHNS and SASEGT. This CDR3 region has 13 residues.

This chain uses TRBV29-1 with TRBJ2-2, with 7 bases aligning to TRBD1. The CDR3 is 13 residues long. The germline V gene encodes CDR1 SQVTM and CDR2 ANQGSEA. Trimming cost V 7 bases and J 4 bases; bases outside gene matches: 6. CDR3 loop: CSARAGGTGELFF. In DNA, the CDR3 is TGCAGCGCGAGGGCAGGGGGCACCGGGGAGCTGTTTTTT.

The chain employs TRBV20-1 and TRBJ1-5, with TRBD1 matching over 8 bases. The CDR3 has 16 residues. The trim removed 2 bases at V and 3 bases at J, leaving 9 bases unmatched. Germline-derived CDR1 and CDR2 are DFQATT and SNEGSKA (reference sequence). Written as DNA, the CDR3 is TGCAGTGCTAGACCCAGGGGGCAATTCCACAATCAGCCCCAGCATTTT. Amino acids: CSARPRGQFHNQPQHF.

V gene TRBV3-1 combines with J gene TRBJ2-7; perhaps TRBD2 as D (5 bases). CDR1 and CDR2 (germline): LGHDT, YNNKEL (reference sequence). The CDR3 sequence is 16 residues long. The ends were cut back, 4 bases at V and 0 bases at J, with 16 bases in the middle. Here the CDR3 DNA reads TGTGCCAGCAGCCTTAAGAGGGCGGAGGCCTCCTACGAGCAGTACTTC. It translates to CASSLKRAEASYEQYF.

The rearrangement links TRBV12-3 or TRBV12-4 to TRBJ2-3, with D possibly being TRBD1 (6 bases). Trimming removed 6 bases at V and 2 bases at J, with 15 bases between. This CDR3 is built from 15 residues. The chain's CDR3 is CASRTGTLATDTQYF. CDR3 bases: TGTGCCAGCAGGACCGGGACACTCGCCACAGATACGCAGTATTTT.